By sample share, the clone carrying this T cell receptor (beta chain) is medium-sized. Germline CDR1 is SGHTA and CDR2 is FQGTGA. This CDR3 region has 15 residues. The V gene lost 2 bases and the J gene lost 3 bases, with 8 bases spanning the gap. Dividing CFSE-low CD3+CD4+ and CD3+CD8+ responders were isolated by sorting after the reaction. The sample originates from a study of graft-versus-host responses after intestinal transplantation. On the study more broadly: Multivisceral, liver-intestinal, or isolated intestinal transplants were given to recipients.

Using immunoSEQ multiplex PCR, the repertoire was profiled, and TCRdb retains in-frame clones only, with some absent. The repertoire holds roughly 6,400 clones, 20% to 25% seen once, with 4.3% in the top ten. The chain employs TRBV7-3 and TRBJ1-6, with unresolved D. This specimen was alloreactive CD4+ T cells from a mixed lymphocyte reaction culture, taken before transplantation. The subset here: CFSE-low proliferating T cells sorted from approximately 6-day pre-transplant mixed lymphocyte reaction (GvH or HvG direction). The TCR originated in a human patient who was an organ donor for intestinal transplantation. CDR3 sequence reads: CASSLSGNYNSPLHF. In DNA, the CDR3 is TGTGCCAGCAGCTTATCGGGCAACTATAATTCACCCCTCCACTTT. Drawing the rest from reference TRBV7-3 and TRBJ1-6, the complete variable domain is GAGVSQTPSNKVTEKGKYVELRCDPISGHTALYWYRQSLGQGPEFLIYFQGTGAADDSGLPNDRFFAVRPEGSVSTLKIQRTERGDSAVYLCASSLSGNYNSPLHFGNGTRLTVT.